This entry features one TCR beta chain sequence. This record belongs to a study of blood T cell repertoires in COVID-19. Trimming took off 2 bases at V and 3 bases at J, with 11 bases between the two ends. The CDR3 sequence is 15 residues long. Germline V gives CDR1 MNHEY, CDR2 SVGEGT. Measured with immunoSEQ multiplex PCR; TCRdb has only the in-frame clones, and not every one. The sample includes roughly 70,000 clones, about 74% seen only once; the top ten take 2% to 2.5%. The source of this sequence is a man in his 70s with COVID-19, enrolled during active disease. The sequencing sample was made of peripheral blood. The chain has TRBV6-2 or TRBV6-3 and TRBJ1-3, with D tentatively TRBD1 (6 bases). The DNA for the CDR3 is TGTGCCAGCAGTTACGCGGGGGCCGATGGAAACACCATATATTTT. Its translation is CASSYAGADGNTIYF.